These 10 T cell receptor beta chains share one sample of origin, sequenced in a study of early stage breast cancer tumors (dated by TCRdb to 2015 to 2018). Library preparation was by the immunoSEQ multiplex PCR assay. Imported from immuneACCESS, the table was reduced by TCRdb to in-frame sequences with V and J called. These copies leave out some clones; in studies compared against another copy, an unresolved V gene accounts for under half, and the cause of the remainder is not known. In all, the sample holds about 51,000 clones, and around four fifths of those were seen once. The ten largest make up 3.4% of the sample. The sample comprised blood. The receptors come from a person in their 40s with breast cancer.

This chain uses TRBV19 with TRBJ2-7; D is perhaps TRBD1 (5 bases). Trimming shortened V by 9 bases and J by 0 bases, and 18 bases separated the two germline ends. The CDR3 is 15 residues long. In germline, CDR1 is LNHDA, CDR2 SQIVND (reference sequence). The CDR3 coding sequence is TGTGCCAGCTCCCCCCTAACAGGTAGCTCCTACGAGCAGTACTTC. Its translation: CASSPLTGSSYEQYF.

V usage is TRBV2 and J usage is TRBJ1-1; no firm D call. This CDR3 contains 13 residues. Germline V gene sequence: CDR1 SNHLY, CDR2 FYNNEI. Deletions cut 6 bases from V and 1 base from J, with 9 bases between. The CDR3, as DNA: TGTGCCAGCAGACTAACAAGGAACACTGAAGCTTTCTTT. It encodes CASRLTRNTEAFF.

The CDR3 nucleotides are TGTGCCAGTAGCCGCACCGGACTAGCGGGAGACGGCACAGATACGCAGTATTTT. Residues: CASSRTGLAGDGTDTQYF. This chain uses TRBV19 with TRBJ2-3; 13 positions match TRBD2. Trimming took 6 bases from V and 1 from J; bases not matched to a gene: 10. CDR1 is LNHDA and CDR2 is SQIVND in the germline V gene (reference sequence). CDR3 length: 18 amino acids. The full variable domain, its missing parts supplied by reference TRBV19 and TRBJ2-3, is DGGITQSPKYLFRKEGQNVTLSCEQNLNHDAMYWYRQDPGQGLRLIYYSQIVNDFQKGDIAEGYSVSREKKESFPLTVTSAQKNPTAFYLCASSRTGLAGDGTDTQYFGPGTRLTVL.

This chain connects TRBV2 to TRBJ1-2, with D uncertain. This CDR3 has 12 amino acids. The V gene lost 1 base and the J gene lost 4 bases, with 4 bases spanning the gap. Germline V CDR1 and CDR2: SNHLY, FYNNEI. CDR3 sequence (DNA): TGTGCCAGCAGTGAAGATTCCTATGGCTACACCTTC. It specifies CASSEDSYGYTF.

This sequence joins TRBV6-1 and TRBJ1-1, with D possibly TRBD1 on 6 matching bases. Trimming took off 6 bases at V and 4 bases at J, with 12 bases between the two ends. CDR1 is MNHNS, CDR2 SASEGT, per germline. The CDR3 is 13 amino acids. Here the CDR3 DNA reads TGTGCCAGCAGAACACCAGGGGTCACTGAAGCTTTCTTT. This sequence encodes CASRTPGVTEAFF.

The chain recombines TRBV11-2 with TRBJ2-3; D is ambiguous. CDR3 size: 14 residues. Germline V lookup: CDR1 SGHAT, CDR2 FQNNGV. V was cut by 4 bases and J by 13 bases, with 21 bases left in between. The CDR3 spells CASSSGVGRPFEYF. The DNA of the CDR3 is TGTGCCAGCAGCTCTGGCGTAGGGCGGCCCTTCGAGTATTTT.

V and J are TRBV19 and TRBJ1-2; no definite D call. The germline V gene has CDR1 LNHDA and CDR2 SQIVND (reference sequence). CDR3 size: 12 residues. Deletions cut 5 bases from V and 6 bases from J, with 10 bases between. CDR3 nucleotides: TGTGCCAGTAGTTCAAGAGGAGATGGCTACACCTTC. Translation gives CASSSRGDGYTF. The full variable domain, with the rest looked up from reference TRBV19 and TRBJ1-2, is DGGITQSPKYLFRKEGQNVTLSCEQNLNHDAMYWYRQDPGQGLRLIYYSQIVNDFQKGDIAEGYSVSREKKESFPLTVTSAQKNPTAFYLCASSSRGDGYTFGSGTRLTVV.

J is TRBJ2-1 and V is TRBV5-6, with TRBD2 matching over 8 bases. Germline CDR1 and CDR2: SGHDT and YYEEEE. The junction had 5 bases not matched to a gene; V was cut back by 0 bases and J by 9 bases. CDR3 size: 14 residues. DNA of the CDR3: TGTGCCAGCAGCTTGGGCGGGAGGTCTAGTGAGCAGTTCTTC. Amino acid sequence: CASSLGGRSSEQFF.

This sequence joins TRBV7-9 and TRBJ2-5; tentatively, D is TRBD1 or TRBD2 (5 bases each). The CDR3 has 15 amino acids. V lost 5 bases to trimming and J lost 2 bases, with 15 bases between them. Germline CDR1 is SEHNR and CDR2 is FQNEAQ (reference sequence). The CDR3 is CASSVGTFAQETQYF. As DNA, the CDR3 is TGTGCCAGCAGCGTTGGGACCTTCGCACAAGAGACCCAGTACTTC.

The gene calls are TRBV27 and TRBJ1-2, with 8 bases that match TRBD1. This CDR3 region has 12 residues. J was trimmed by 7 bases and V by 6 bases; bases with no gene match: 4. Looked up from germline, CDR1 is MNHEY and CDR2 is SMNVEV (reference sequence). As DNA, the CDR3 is TGTGCCAGCAGCCCCGACAGGGGTGGCTACACCTTC. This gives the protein CASSPDRGGYTF.